This T cell receptor (beta chain) was documented in a study of T cell changes during pregnancy in multiple sclerosis. Measured with immunoSEQ multiplex PCR; TCRdb has only the in-frame clones, and not every one. This table holds around 84,000 clones, about 93% found once. Germline V CDR1 and CDR2: SGHRS, YFSETQ. The CDR3 length is 15 residues. The ends lost 0 bases at V and 0 bases at J; junction bases unmatched: 3. The material was peripheral blood, obtained in the second trimester of pregnancy. The receptor was derived from a female donor in good health, enrolled as a control in a pregnancy study. This sequence joins TRBV5-1 and TRBJ2-7; 7 bases line up with TRBD1. CDR3 sequence: CASSLASGGSYEQYF. DNA for the CDR3: TGCGCCAGCAGCTTGGCATCAGGGGGCTCCTACGAGCAGTACTTC.